This T cell receptor (beta chain) was retrieved from a study of blood T cell repertoires in COVID-19. Assay: immunoSEQ multiplex PCR; the TCRdb copy retains only in-frame clones and omits some. The data show 70,000 to 85,000 clones, with roughly 86% seen just once and around 2% held by the top ten. Germline CDR1 reads SGDLS; CDR2 reads YYNGEE. Between the trimmed V and J ends, which lost 4 bases and 1 base, there was a span of 15 bases. This CDR3 is built from 15 residues. This clone was counted only a few times. The chain has TRBV9 and TRBJ2-7, with D tentatively TRBD2 (6 bases). The receptor was isolated from a woman in her fifties or sixties with acute or convalescent COVID-19. The specimen sequenced was peripheral blood. The CDR3 is CASSPRGEASYEQYF. For the CDR3, the DNA is TGTGCCAGCAGCCCTCGTGGGGAGGCATCCTACGAGCAGTACTTC. The complete variable domain, with remaining parts taken from reference TRBV9 and TRBJ2-7, reads DSGVTQTPKHLITATGQRVTLRCSPRSGDLSVYWYQQSLDQGLQFLIQYYNGEERAKGNILERFSAQQFPDLHSELNLSSLELGDSALYFCASSPRGEASYEQYFGPGTRLTVT.